The rows below give T cell receptor beta chains drawn from one sample of a study of OX40 agonist ivuxolimab in advanced cancers. Clones were read by immunoSEQ multiplex PCR, and TCRdb kept only the in-frame ones, dropping some. There are about 59,000 clones in the sample; approximately 82% occur only once, and approximately 0.56% lies in the top ten. The starting material was CD4+ or CD8+ T cells sorted from blood, obtained in a trial of the OX40 agonist ivuxolimab. The origin of the receptors is an adult with an advanced solid tumor such as melanoma, head and neck, liver or kidney cancer. Each CDR3 is given with its conserved first and last residue. A D gene is named only where the DNA matches it firmly. Clone size appears in some rows only: once, few, many, or a class for an expanded clone.

V: TRBV21-1
J: TRBJ2-2
D: -
size: -
DNA: TGTGCCAGCAGCAAAGTGGCAGGGGGGGTAGGGGAGCTGTTTTTT
CDR3: CASSKVAGGVGELFF

V: TRBV19
J: TRBJ1-5
D: -
size: -
DNA: TGTGCCAGTAATGAGGGGCCCGGGGGCAATCAGCCCCAGCATTTT
CDR3: CASNEGPGGNQPQHF

V: TRBV6-5
J: TRBJ2-7
D: -
size: -
DNA: TGTGCCAGCAGGCCCCAACGGGATGACGAGCAGTACTTC
CDR3: CASRPQRDDEQYF

V: TRBV6-1
J: TRBJ2-7
D: TRBD2
size: many
DNA: TGTGCCAGCAGTCTACTAGCGGATTCCTCCTACGAGCAGTACTTC
CDR3: CASSLLADSSYEQYF

V: TRBV5-1
J: TRBJ1-1
D: -
size: -
DNA: TGCGCCAGCAGGGAGGACAGCATGAACACTGAAGCTTTCTTT
CDR3: CASREDSMNTEAFF

V: TRBV5-6
J: TRBJ2-3
D: -
size: -
DNA: TGTGCCAGCAGCTTAGGGGGGCCCGGCACAGATACGCAGTATTTT
CDR3: CASSLGGPGTDTQYF

V: TRBV28
J: TRBJ2-2
D: -
size: -
DNA: TGTGCCAGCAGTCCCCCCCAGGGACTGTTGAGCACCGGGGAGCTGTTTTTT
CDR3: CASSPPQGLLSTGELFF

V: TRBV19
J: TRBJ2-2
D: TRBD1
size: -
DNA: TGTGCCAGTACCCGAGGGACAGGGGCACCCGGGGAGCTGTTTTTT
CDR3: CASTRGTGAPGELFF

V: TRBV5-6
J: TRBJ2-7
D: -
size: -
DNA: TGTGCCAGCACCATAAGTGGGGGTATGGCCTACGAGCAGTACTTC
CDR3: CASTISGGMAYEQYF

V: TRBV5-1
J: TRBJ1-1
D: TRBD1
size: -
DNA: TGCGCCAGCAGTACCACAGGGGGCACTGAAGCTTTCTTT
CDR3: CASSTTGGTEAFF

V: TRBV7-2
J: TRBJ2-1
D: -
size: few
DNA: TGTGCCAGCAGCTTAGACTGGAGCTCCTACAATGAGCAGTTCTTC
CDR3: CASSLDWSSYNEQFF

V: TRBV11-1
J: TRBJ2-2
D: TRBD2
size: -
DNA: TGTGCCAGCAGCTCCGGACTAGCGGGAACCGGGGAGCTGTTTTTT
CDR3: CASSSGLAGTGELFF

V: TRBV11-2
J: TRBJ2-3
D: -
size: -
DNA: TGTGCCAGCAGCAAGTGGAGGCCCAACACAGATACGCAGTATTTT
CDR3: CASSKWRPNTDTQYF

V: TRBV6-7
J: TRBJ2-3
D: TRBD2
size: -
DNA: TGTGCCAGCAGTTACCTCATCGCTAGCGGGAGTGTGACAGATACGCAGTATTTT
CDR3: CASSYLIASGSVTDTQYF

V: TRBV2
J: TRBJ2-3
D: -
size: -
DNA: TGTGCCAGCAGTGAAACCGGGGATACGCAGTATTTT
CDR3: CASSETGDTQYF

V: TRBV7-2
J: TRBJ1-1
D: TRBD1
size: -
DNA: TGTGCCAGCAGCGTTGACAGGGTGAACACTGAAGCTTTCTTT
CDR3: CASSVDRVNTEAFF

V: TRBV10-1
J: TRBJ2-2
D: TRBD2
size: -
DNA: TGCGCCAGCAGTAGCGGGACGAACACCGGGGAGCTGTTTTTT
CDR3: CASSSGTNTGELFF

V: TRBV28
J: TRBJ1-1
D: -
size: -
DNA: TGTGCCAGCAGTTTTGGGGCAGTCGGTGAAGCTTTCTTT
CDR3: CASSFGAVGEAFF

V: TRBV5-6
J: TRBJ2-1
D: TRBD2
size: few
DNA: TGTGCCAGCAGCTCCCGCTACCGGGACTATAATCAGTTCTTC
CDR3: CASSSRYRDYNQFF

V: TRBV6-5
J: TRBJ2-7
D: -
size: once
DNA: TGTGCCAGCAGTAAGGGATCCGAGCAGTACTTC
CDR3: CASSKGSEQYF

V: TRBV9
J: TRBJ2-1
D: TRBD2
size: -
DNA: TGTGCCAGCAGCGTAGAGGCGGGAGGGGAGCAGTTCTTC
CDR3: CASSVEAGGEQFF

V: TRBV2
J: TRBJ2-7
D: -
size: -
DNA: TGTGCCAGCAGTGAGGCCCAGCCCTACGAGCAGTACTTC
CDR3: CASSEAQPYEQYF

V: TRBV2
J: TRBJ1-2
D: TRBD1
size: -
DNA: TGTGCCAGCGGGCAGGGGGCAGGAGGGGATGGCTACACCTTC
CDR3: CASGQGAGGDGYTF

V: TRBV29-1
J: TRBJ1-4
D: -
size: -
DNA: TGCAGCGTTGATCCAGGGGTTGGAGAAAAACTGTTTTTT
CDR3: CSVDPGVGEKLFF

V: TRBV5-1
J: TRBJ2-3
D: -
size: -
DNA: TGCGCCAGCAGCACCACTCGGGGGGCCCTCACAGATACGCAGTATTTT
CDR3: CASSTTRGALTDTQYF

V: TRBV28
J: TRBJ2-5
D: TRBD1
size: few
DNA: TGTGCCAGCAGACCAGGGGGCCTGAAGACCCAGTACTTC
CDR3: CASRPGGLKTQYF

V: TRBV28
J: TRBJ1-1
D: -
size: -
DNA: TGTGCCAGCAGCGAGGACCTCAGGGGACGTGGCACTGAAGCTTTCTTT
CDR3: CASSEDLRGRGTEAFF

V: TRBV19
J: TRBJ2-3
D: -
size: -
DNA: TGTGCCAGTAGTATACGGGAGATCACAGATACGCAGTATTTT
CDR3: CASSIREITDTQYF

V: TRBV19
J: TRBJ1-1
D: TRBD1
size: few
DNA: TGTGCCAGTACCGATAGCGGGACAGGTTGGAGGGGAGCTTTCTTT
CDR3: CASTDSGTGWRGAFF

V: TRBV27
J: TRBJ1-4
D: TRBD1
size: few
DNA: TGTGCCAGCAGGAAAGGGACAGGGAATACTAATGAAAAACTGTTTTTT
CDR3: CASRKGTGNTNEKLFF

V: TRBV28
J: TRBJ2-7
D: -
size: -
DNA: TGTGCCAGCAGTTTATTGGTGGGGACGGCGGAGGGGGGTAACGAGCAGTACTTC
CDR3: CASSLLVGTAEGGNEQYF

V: TRBV7-6
J: TRBJ2-2
D: -
size: -
DNA: TGTGCCAGCAGCTTAGGCCAACGTGCCGGGGAGCTGTTTTTT
CDR3: CASSLGQRAGELFF

V: TRBV5-1
J: TRBJ2-2
D: -
size: -
DNA: TGCGCCAGCAGCTTGGTTCCGACAGATACGAACACCGGGGAGCTGTTTTTT
CDR3: CASSLVPTDTNTGELFF

V: TRBV5-4
J: TRBJ2-7
D: -
size: -
DNA: TGTGCCAGCAGCTTGTATCAGGGAAGAAGGGGCGAGCAGTACTTC
CDR3: CASSLYQGRRGEQYF

V: TRBV28
J: TRBJ2-7
D: TRBD1
size: -
DNA: TGTGCCAGCAGAAGCCGACAGGGAATCTACGAGCAGTACTTC
CDR3: CASRSRQGIYEQYF

V: TRBV29-1
J: TRBJ2-3
D: TRBD1
size: -
DNA: TGCAGCGTTCCCCCCAGGCGGACTACAGGGGGTGATACGCAGTATTTT
CDR3: CSVPPRRTTGGDTQYF

V: TRBV30
J: TRBJ2-3
D: -
size: once
DNA: TGTGCCTGGAGTTCTGGGTCGTTCGACACAGATACGCAGTATTTT
CDR3: CAWSSGSFDTDTQYF

V: TRBV19
J: TRBJ2-1
D: TRBD2
size: -
DNA: TGTGCCAGTAGTAGCGGGAGGCTGCCCTACAATGAGCAGTTCTTC
CDR3: CASSSGRLPYNEQFF

V: TRBV7-2
J: TRBJ2-6
D: -
size: -
DNA: TGTGCCAGCAGCTTAGGCGGGGATCGGGGGCCTGGGGCCAACGTCCTGACTTTC
CDR3: CASSLGGDRGPGANVLTF

V: TRBV2
J: TRBJ1-3
D: -
size: -
DNA: TGTGCCAGCAGTGTGATAGACTCTGGAAACACCATATATTTT
CDR3: CASSVIDSGNTIYF

V: TRBV2
J: TRBJ1-1
D: TRBD1
size: few
DNA: TGTGCCAGCAGTGGAAAACAGGGGCACACTGAAGCTTTCTTT
CDR3: CASSGKQGHTEAFF

V: TRBV10-1
J: TRBJ1-4
D: TRBD1
size: -
DNA: TGCGCCAGCAGTGGCGAGACAGGGGGTGAAAAACTGTTTTTT
CDR3: CASSGETGGEKLFF

V: TRBV2
J: TRBJ1-1
D: -
size: -
DNA: TGTGCCAGCAGTTCACAGGGCTTTGGCACTGAAGCTTTCTTT
CDR3: CASSSQGFGTEAFF

V: TRBV5-4
J: TRBJ2-2
D: -
size: few
DNA: TGTGCCAGCAGCTTGGGGGTACAGGGGGAGCTGTTTTTT
CDR3: CASSLGVQGELFF

V: TRBV2
J: TRBJ2-7
D: TRBD2
size: -
DNA: TGTGCCAGCAGTGAAGGGACTAGCGACTCCTACGAGCAGTACTTC
CDR3: CASSEGTSDSYEQYF

V: TRBV18
J: TRBJ2-5
D: -
size: -
DNA: TGTGCCAGCTCACCACCGTCAGCGGAAGCGGGAGAGACCCAGTACTTC
CDR3: CASSPPSAEAGETQYF

V: TRBV29-1
J: TRBJ2-3
D: -
size: -
DNA: TGCAGCGTTGCGTCCAAAGGAAGAGCAGATACGCAGTATTTT
CDR3: CSVASKGRADTQYF

V: TRBV10-3
J: TRBJ2-7
D: TRBD2
size: -
DNA: TGTGCCATCAGAGGGGGAAGCGGGAGGGATAGTTACGAGCAGTACTTC
CDR3: CAIRGGSGRDSYEQYF

V: TRBV9
J: TRBJ2-1
D: -
size: once
DNA: TGTGCCAGCAGCGTTGAGGGTGGCTCCTACAATGAGCAGTTCTTC
CDR3: CASSVEGGSYNEQFF

V: TRBV6-1
J: TRBJ2-1
D: TRBD1
size: -
DNA: TGTGCCATTGAGCGAGGGACAGGGGATTACAATGAGCAGTTCTTC
CDR3: CAIERGTGDYNEQFF

V: TRBV18
J: TRBJ1-2
D: -
size: -
DNA: TGTGCCAGCTCACGCCCGTCAGGGCACTATGGCTACACCTTC
CDR3: CASSRPSGHYGYTF

V: TRBV28
J: TRBJ2-3
D: -
size: -
DNA: TGTGCCAGCAGTTCCGGGTCATCCCCCGTGCAGTATTTT
CDR3: CASSSGSSPVQYF

V: TRBV5-1
J: TRBJ2-6
D: -
size: -
DNA: TGCGCCAGCACCATCCACCGCTCTGGGGCCAACGTCCTGACTTTC
CDR3: CASTIHRSGANVLTF

V: TRBV11-2
J: TRBJ2-1
D: -
size: -
DNA: TGTGCCAGCAGCTTAGACGCTAGGTCCAATGAGCAGTTCTTC
CDR3: CASSLDARSNEQFF

V: TRBV19
J: TRBJ1-3
D: -
size: -
DNA: TGTGCCACCCAAGGAAACACCATATATTTT
CDR3: CATQGNTIYF